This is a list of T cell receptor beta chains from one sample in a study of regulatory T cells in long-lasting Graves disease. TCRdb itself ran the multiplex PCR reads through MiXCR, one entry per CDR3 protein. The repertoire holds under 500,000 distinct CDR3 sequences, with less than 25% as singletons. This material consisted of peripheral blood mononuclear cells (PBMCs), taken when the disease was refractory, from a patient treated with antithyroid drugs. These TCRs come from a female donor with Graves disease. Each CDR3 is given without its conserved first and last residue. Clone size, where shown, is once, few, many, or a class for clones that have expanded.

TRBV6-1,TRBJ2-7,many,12,ASSKWTGAYEQY
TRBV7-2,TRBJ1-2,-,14,ASSPQTGAFHYGYT
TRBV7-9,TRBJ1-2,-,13,ASSLKGTGIDGYT
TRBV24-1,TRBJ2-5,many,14,ATSDPLAGAEETQY
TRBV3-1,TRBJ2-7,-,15,ASSQEIASVGSYEQY
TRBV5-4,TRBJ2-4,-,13,ASSLGRGYKNIQY
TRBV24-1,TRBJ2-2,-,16,ATSDTRTSGTNTGELF
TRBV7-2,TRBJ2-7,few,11,ASSVGHLLEQY
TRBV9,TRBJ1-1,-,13,ASSPRRDLNTEAF
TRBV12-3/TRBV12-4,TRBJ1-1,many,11,ASSRQVNTEAF
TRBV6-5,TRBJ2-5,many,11,ASGSSPRETQY
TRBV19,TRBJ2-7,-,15,ASSISGLAGARYERY
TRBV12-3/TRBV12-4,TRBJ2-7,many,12,ASSIRDRGYEQY
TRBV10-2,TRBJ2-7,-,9,ASSEFLGQY
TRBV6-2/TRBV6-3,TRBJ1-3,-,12,ASSPDGLRNTIY
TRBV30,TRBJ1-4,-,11,AWSPAGMEKLF
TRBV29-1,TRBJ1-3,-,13,SVEGTELGGNTIY
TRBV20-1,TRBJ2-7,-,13,SASPSGRSALEQY
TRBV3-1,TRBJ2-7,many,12,ASSQTSGTYEQY
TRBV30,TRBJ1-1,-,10,AWKEGRTEAF
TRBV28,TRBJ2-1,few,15,ASSPDRQRSSYNEQF
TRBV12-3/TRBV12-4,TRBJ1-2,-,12,ASRLKAHGDGYT
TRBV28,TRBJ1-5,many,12,ASSSALFNQPQH
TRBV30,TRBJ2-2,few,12,AWRGGPGTGELF
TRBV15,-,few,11,ATSSGLAPTQY
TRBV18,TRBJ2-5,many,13,ASSPGQGRGETQY
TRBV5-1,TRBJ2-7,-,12,ASSWTGGVLERY
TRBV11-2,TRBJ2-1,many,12,ASSGGPQYNEQF
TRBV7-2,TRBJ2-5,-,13,ASSLALTGQETQY
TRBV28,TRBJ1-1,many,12,ASSLDRENTEAF
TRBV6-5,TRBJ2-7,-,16,ASSSLRTSGRANYEQY
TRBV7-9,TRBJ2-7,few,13,ASSSPGTGIYEQY
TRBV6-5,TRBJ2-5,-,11,ASSYSAGETQY
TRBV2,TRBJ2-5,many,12,ASSSRRVQETQY
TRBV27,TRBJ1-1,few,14,ASKSLGRGRGTEAF
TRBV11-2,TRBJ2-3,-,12,ASRDSGGRDTQY
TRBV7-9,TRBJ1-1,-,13,ASSRGGGVGTEAF
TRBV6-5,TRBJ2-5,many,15,ASSYSPTSGLSETQY
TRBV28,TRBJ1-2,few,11,ASTTGQNYGYT
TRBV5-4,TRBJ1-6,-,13,ASSPGQQENSPLH
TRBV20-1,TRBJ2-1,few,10,SASLRGNEQF